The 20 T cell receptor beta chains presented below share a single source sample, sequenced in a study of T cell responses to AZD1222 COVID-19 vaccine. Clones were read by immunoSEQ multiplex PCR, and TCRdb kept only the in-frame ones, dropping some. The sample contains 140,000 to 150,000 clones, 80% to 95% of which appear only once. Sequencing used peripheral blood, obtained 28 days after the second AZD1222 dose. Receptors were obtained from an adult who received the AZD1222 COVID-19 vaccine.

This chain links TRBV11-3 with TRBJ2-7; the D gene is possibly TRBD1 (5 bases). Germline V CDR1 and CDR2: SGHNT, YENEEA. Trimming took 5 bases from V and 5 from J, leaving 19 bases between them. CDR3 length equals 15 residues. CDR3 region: CASSAGYGEGDEQYF. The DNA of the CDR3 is TGTGCCAGCAGCGCCGGCTATGGGGAAGGGGACGAGCAGTACTTC.

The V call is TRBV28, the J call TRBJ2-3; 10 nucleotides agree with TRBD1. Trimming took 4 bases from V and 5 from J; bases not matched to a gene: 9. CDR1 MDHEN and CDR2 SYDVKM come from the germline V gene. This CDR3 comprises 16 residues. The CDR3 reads CASSSPGTGVGDTQYF. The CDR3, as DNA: TGTGCCAGCAGTTCCCCAGGGACAGGGGTCGGAGATACGCAGTATTTT.

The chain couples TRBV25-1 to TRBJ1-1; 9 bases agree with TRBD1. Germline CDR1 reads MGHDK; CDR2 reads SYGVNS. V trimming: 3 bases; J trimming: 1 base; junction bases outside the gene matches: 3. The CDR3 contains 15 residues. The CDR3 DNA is TGTGCCAGCAGTGACCCGGGACAGGGGAACACTGAAGCTTTCTTT. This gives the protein CASSDPGQGNTEAFF.

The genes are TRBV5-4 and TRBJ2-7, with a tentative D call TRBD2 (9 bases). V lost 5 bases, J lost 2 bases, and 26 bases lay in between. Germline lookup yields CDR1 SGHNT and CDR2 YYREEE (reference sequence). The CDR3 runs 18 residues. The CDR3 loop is CASRNGQGGAGGPYEQYF. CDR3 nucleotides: TGTGCCAGCAGGAACGGACAGGGAGGAGCGGGGGGACCCTACGAGCAGTACTTC.

DNA of the CDR3: TGTGCCAGCAGTTACGGGGCAGGGTATGGCTACACCTTC. Residues: CASSYGAGYGYTF. The chain uses TRBV6-5 and TRBJ1-2, with D perhaps matching TRBD1 (5 bases). Germline V gives CDR1 MNHEY, CDR2 SVGAGI. The CDR3 extends over 13 amino acids. Trimming shortened V by 2 bases and J by 5 bases, and 9 bases separated the two germline ends.

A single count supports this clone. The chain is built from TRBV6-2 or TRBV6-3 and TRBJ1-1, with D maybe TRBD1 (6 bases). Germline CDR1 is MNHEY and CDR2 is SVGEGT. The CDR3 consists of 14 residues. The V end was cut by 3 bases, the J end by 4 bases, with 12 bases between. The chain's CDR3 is CASSYAGAFTEAFF. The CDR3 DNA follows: TGTGCCAGCAGTTATGCAGGGGCCTTCACTGAAGCTTTCTTT.

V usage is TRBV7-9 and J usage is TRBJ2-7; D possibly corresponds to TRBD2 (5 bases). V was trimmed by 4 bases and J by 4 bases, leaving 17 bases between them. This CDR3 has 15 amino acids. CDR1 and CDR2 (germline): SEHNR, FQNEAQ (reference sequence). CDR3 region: CASSSGGSSSYEQYF. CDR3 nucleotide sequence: TGTGCCAGCAGCTCGGGTGGATCTAGCAGTTACGAGCAGTACTTC.

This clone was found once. CDR3 sequence: CASSMWTGGVGTEAFF. The CDR3 DNA follows: TGTGCCAGTAGTATGTGGACAGGGGGCGTTGGCACTGAAGCTTTCTTT. The rearrangement links TRBV19 to TRBJ1-1, with 11 bases matching TRBD1. Germline V gives CDR1 LNHDA, CDR2 SQIVND (reference sequence). The V gene end was trimmed by 3 bases and the J gene end by 4 bases; junction bases not matched to a gene: 7. CDR3 length: 16 residues.

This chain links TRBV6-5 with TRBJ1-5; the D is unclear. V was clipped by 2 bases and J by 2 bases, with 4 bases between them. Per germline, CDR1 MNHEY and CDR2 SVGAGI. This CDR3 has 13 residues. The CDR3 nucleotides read TGTGCCAGCAGTTACAGAGGCAATCAGCCCCAGCATTTT. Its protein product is CASSYRGNQPQHF.

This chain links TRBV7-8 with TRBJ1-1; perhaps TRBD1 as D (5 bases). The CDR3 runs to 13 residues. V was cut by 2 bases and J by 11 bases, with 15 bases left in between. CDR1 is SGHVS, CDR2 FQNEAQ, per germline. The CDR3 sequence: CASSLRGRDAAFF. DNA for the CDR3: TGTGCCAGCAGCTTAAGAGGGAGGGACGCGGCTTTCTTT.

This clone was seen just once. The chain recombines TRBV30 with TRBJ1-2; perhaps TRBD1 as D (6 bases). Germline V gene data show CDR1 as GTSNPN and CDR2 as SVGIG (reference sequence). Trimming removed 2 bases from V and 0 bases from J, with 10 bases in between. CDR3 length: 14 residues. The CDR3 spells CAWSLQGTNYGYTF. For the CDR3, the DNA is TGTGCCTGGAGTTTACAGGGAACTAACTATGGCTACACCTTC.

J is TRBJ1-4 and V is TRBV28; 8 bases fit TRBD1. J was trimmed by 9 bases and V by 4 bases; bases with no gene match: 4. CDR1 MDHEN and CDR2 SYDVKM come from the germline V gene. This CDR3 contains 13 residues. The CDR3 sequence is CASSSAGGQKLFF. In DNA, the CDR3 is TGTGCCAGCAGTTCCGCAGGGGGCCAAAAACTGTTTTTT.

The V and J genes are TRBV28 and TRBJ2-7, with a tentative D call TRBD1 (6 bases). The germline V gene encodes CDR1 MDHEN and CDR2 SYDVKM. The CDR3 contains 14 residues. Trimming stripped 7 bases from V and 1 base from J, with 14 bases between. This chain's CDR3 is CASTIDRQSYEQYF. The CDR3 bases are TGTGCCAGCACCATCGACAGGCAGTCCTACGAGCAGTACTTC.

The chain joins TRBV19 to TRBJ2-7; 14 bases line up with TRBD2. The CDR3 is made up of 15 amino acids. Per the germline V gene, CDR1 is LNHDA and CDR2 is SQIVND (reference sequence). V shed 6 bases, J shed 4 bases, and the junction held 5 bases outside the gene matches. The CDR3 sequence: CASRGTSGRYYEQYF. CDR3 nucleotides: TGTGCCAGTAGAGGGACTAGCGGGAGATATTACGAGCAGTACTTC.

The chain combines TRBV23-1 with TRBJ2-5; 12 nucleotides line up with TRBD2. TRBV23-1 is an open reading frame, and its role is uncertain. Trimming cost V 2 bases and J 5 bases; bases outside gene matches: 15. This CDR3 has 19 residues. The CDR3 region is CASSQPSGRAKPRGETQYF. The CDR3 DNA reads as TGCGCCAGCAGTCAACCTAGCGGGAGGGCCAAGCCTCGAGGGGAGACCCAGTACTTC.

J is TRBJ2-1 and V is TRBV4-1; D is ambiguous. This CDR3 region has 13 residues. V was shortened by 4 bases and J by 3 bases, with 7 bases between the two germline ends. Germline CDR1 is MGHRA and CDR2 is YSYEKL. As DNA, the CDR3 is TGCGCCAGCAGCCTGGGCGTCTACAATGAGCAGTTCTTC. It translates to CASSLGVYNEQFF.

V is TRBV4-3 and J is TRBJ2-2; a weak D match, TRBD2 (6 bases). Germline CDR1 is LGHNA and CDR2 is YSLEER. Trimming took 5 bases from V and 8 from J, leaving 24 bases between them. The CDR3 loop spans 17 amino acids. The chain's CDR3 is CASSSSGVEQGRGELFF. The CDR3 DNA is TGCGCCAGCAGCAGTTCGGGGGTGGAGCAGGGCAGAGGGGAGCTGTTTTTT.

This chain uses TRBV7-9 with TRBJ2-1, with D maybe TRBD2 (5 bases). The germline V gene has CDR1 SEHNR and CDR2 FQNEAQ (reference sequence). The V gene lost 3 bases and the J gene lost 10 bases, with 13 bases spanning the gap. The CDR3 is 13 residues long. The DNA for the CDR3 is TGTGCCAGCAGCTTTGAGGGCCCCTTCGAGCAGTTCTTC. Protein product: CASSFEGPFEQFF.

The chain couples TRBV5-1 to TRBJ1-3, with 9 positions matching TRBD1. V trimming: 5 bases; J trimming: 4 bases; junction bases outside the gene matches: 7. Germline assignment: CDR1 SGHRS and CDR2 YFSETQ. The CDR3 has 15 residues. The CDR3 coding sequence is TGCGCCAGCAGTTCCGACAGGGGGATAGGAAACACCATATATTTT. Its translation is CASSSDRGIGNTIYF.

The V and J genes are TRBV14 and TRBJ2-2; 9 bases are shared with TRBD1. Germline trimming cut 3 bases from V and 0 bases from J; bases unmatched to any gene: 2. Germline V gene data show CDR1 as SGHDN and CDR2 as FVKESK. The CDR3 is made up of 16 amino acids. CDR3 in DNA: TGTGCCAGCAGCCAGACAGGGGGACCGAACACCGGGGAGCTGTTTTTT. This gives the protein CASSQTGGPNTGELFF.